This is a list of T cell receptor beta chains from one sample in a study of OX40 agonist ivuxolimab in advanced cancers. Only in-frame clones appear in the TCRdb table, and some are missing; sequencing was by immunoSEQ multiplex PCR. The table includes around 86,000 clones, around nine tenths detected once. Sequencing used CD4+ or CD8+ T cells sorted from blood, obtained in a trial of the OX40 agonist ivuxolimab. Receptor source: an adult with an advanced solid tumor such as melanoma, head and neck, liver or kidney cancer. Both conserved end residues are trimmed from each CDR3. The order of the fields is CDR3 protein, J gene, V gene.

CDR3 protein: ASSIASYGYT
J gene: TRBJ1-2
V gene: TRBV19

CDR3 protein: ASSLGQQTTDTQY
J gene: TRBJ2-3
V gene: TRBV5-1

CDR3 protein: ASSRNTGGPNEQY
J gene: TRBJ2-7
V gene: TRBV6-7

CDR3 protein: AISEDRAHGYT
J gene: TRBJ1-2
V gene: TRBV10-3

CDR3 protein: ASSYQGTGGETQY
J gene: TRBJ2-5
V gene: TRBV6-6

CDR3 protein: ASSQRAKTKESRTQY
J gene: TRBJ2-3
V gene: TRBV19

CDR3 protein: ASSLITGPTGALH
J gene: TRBJ1-6
V gene: TRBV5-1

CDR3 protein: ASTPAGDSNEQF
J gene: TRBJ2-1
V gene: TRBV11-2

CDR3 protein: ASSQDPGRGTYEQY
J gene: TRBJ2-7
V gene: TRBV4-1

CDR3 protein: ASSAGTPYEQY
J gene: TRBJ2-7
V gene: TRBV5-4

CDR3 protein: ASSLGTSLLRDTQY
J gene: TRBJ2-3
V gene: TRBV5-1

CDR3 protein: ASSIVATEAF
J gene: TRBJ1-1
V gene: TRBV19

CDR3 protein: ASSVTGGRSQGTQETQY
J gene: TRBJ2-5
V gene: TRBV9

CDR3 protein: ASSLPGEAYGYT
J gene: TRBJ1-2
V gene: TRBV5-1

CDR3 protein: ASSQKGIMDNEQF
J gene: TRBJ2-1
V gene: TRBV4-1

CDR3 protein: ATSRDTGEKLF
J gene: TRBJ1-4
V gene: TRBV15

CDR3 protein: ASSLERQTGELF
J gene: TRBJ2-2
V gene: TRBV7-8

CDR3 protein: ASSFQGEYNEQF
J gene: TRBJ2-1
V gene: TRBV7-9